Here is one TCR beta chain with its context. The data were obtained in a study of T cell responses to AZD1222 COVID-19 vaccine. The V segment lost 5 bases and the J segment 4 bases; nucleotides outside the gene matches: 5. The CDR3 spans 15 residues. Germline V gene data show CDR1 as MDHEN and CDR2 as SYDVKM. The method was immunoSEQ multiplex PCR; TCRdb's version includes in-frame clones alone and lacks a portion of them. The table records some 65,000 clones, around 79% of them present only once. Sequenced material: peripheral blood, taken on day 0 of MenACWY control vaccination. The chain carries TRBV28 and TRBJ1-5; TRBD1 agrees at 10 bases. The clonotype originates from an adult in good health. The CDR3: CASSPSGQGNQPQHF. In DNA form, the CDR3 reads TGTGCCAGCAGTCCATCGGGACAGGGGAATCAGCCCCAGCATTTT.